This T cell receptor beta chain was sequenced during a study of identical twins. Notes on the study in general: In zero-insertion analyses, partial confounding could arise from invariant MAIT and iNKT cells. Researchers reported weaker excess twin sharing in beta out-of-frame sequences.

This CDR3 spans 15 amino acids. With 0 bases removed from V and 4 bases from J, the gap between germline ends came to 13 bases. Germline lookup yields CDR1 DFQATT and CDR2 SNEGSKA (reference sequence). MiXCR, run by TCRdb on the 5' RACE reads, gives a single entry per CDR3 protein. The data show 1.5 million or so distinct CDR3 sequences, 32% seen once. This clonotype was seen a few times. As yet, its antigen is unknown. The chain recombines TRBV20-1 with TRBJ2-1; tentative D call: TRBD2 (6 bases). Input material: cord blood. The sequence was obtained from a newborn girl in good health. CDR3 coding DNA: TGCAGTGCTAGAGACCCGGGGGTCCGATACAATGAGCAGTTCTTC. Its translation: CSARDPGVRYNEQFF.